These T cell receptor beta chains were read from a single sample in a study of blood T cell repertoires in COVID-19. The data were produced by immunoSEQ multiplex PCR, yet TCRdb's version contains in-frame clones alone and is incomplete. The sample has 85,000 to 100,000 clones, 90% seen once. Input material: peripheral blood. These receptors originate from a man aged 55 to 70 with acute or convalescent COVID-19. Each CDR3 is given with its conserved first and last residue. A D gene is named only where the DNA matches it firmly. Where a row states a size, it is once, few, many or the class of an expanded clone; other rows omit it.

d_call	clone_size	v_call	j_call	cdr3_aa	cdr3_nt
-	-	TRBV30	TRBJ1-1	CAWSSDTLNTEAFF	TGTGCCTGGAGTTCTGACACTTTGAACACTGAAGCTTTCTTT
-	-	TRBV18	TRBJ2-1	CASSLSLSGSNEQFF	TGTGCCAGCTCACTCTCCCTTTCGGGATCCAATGAGCAGTTCTTC
-	-	TRBV27	TRBJ1-4	CASSSANEKLFF	TGTGCCAGCAGCTCGGCTAATGAAAAACTGTTTTTT
TRBD1	once	TRBV4-2	TRBJ1-3	CASSQGGQGADWDTIYF	TGTGCCAGCAGCCAAGGGGGACAGGGGGCCGATTGGGACACCATATATTTT
-	-	TRBV30	TRBJ2-7	CAWNRDSVSYEQYF	TGTGCCTGGAACCGGGACTCCGTCTCCTACGAGCAGTACTTC
-	-	TRBV19	TRBJ1-2	CASSSRDGANYGYTF	TGTGCCAGTAGTTCGCGGGACGGAGCTAACTATGGCTACACCTTC
TRBD1	-	TRBV5-4	TRBJ1-2	CASSPLAGGDYGYTF	TGTGCCAGCAGCCCCCTGGCAGGGGGCGATTATGGCTACACCTTC
-	-	TRBV11-2	TRBJ1-6	CASSSGSSPLHF	TGTGCCAGCAGCTCAGGATCTTCACCCCTCCACTTT
-	once	TRBV27	TRBJ1-6	CASRYGSGNSPLHF	TGTGCCAGCAGATACGGGAGTGGCAATTCACCCCTCCACTTT
TRBD1	few	TRBV29-1	TRBJ1-2	CSVEDRQGDYGYTF	TGCAGCGTTGAAGATAGACAGGGGGACTATGGCTACACCTTC
-	-	TRBV7-9	TRBJ1-4	CASSLYQGNEKLFF	TGTGCCAGCAGCTTATACCAGGGGAATGAAAAACTGTTTTTT
TRBD1	-	TRBV29-1	TRBJ1-2	CSVGTGGGGYTF	TGCAGCGTTGGGACAGGGGGCGGTGGCTACACCTTC
-	-	TRBV10-3	TRBJ1-5	CAIRRQENEPQHF	TGTGCCATCAGAAGACAGGAAAATGAGCCCCAGCATTTT
TRBD2	-	TRBV12-5	TRBJ2-1	CASAYSGGRRNEQFF	TGTGCTAGTGCCTATAGCGGGGGGCGGAGGAATGAGCAGTTCTTC
-	-	TRBV7-9	TRBJ2-5	CASSNRVGETQYF	TGTGCCAGCAGCAACAGGGTGGGAGAGACCCAGTACTTC
-	-	TRBV12-3/TRBV12-4	TRBJ1-5	CASTNSGNQPQHF	TGTGCCAGCACCAACTCGGGCAATCAGCCCCAGCATTTT
-	-	TRBV6-2/TRBV6-3	TRBJ1-5	CASSYQNQPQHF	TGTGCCAGCAGTTACCAAAATCAGCCCCAGCATTTT
TRBD1	once	TRBV6-1	TRBJ1-4	CASSESRGTGEKLFF	TGTGCCAGCAGTGAATCCAGGGGGACCGGTGAAAAACTGTTTTTT
TRBD1	-	TRBV7-6	TRBJ1-2	CASSLYDREVNYGYTF	TGTGCCAGCAGCTTGTACGACAGGGAGGTTAACTATGGCTACACCTTC
TRBD1	-	TRBV7-9	TRBJ1-2	CASSSRGQANYGYTF	TGTGCCAGCAGCTCAAGAGGACAGGCTAACTATGGCTACACCTTC
TRBD1	-	TRBV20-1	TRBJ1-2	CSASARDRGTNYGYTF	TGCAGTGCTAGTGCGAGGGACAGGGGGACTAACTATGGCTACACCTTC
TRBD2	-	TRBV5-6	TRBJ2-1	CASSPLAGGPRNEQFF	TGTGCCAGCAGCCCGCTAGCGGGGGGGCCTCGAAATGAGCAGTTCTTC
TRBD1	-	TRBV2	TRBJ1-1	CASRDRVEAFF	TGTGCCAGCAGAGACAGGGTTGAAGCTTTCTTT
TRBD1	-	TRBV27	TRBJ2-5	CASSPRNRGVDQETQYF	TGTGCCAGCAGTCCACGAAACAGGGGAGTTGACCAAGAGACCCAGTACTTC
TRBD1	-	TRBV6-1	TRBJ2-1	CASSGTGTGMYNEQFF	TGTGCCAGCAGTGGTACCGGGACAGGGATGTACAATGAGCAGTTCTTC
-	-	TRBV11-2	TRBJ1-2	CASSEEGQNYGYTF	TGTGCCAGCAGCGAGGAAGGTCAAAACTATGGCTACACCTTC
TRBD1	-	TRBV5-1	TRBJ2-5	CASSVGTAQETQYF	TGCGCCAGCAGCGTAGGGACAGCTCAAGAGACCCAGTACTTC
TRBD1	-	TRBV6-6	TRBJ1-4	CASSQPPGQGARKLFF	TGTGCCAGCAGTCAACCACCGGGACAGGGGGCCAGGAAACTGTTTTTT
-	-	TRBV14	TRBJ1-6	CASSQDAGSSYNSPLHF	TGTGCCAGCAGCCAAGATGCAGGCAGCTCCTATAATTCACCCCTCCACTTT
-	-	TRBV5-6	TRBJ1-6	CASSSPGLRAYNSPLHF	TGTGCCAGCAGCTCCCCGGGTCTGAGGGCCTATAATTCACCCCTCCACTTT
-	-	TRBV19	TRBJ1-6	CASRWEGTNSPLHF	TGTGCCAGTAGATGGGAGGGAACGAATTCACCCCTCCACTTT
-	-	TRBV2	TRBJ1-3	CASSDSVANTIYF	TGTGCCAGCAGTGACTCAGTTGCAAACACCATATATTTT
TRBD2	-	TRBV2	TRBJ2-5	CASSGAGQETQYF	TGTGCCAGTAGCGGGGCCGGACAAGAGACCCAGTACTTC
TRBD1	once	TRBV27	TRBJ1-5	CASSPGTGAFNQPQHF	TGTGCCAGCAGTCCCGGGACAGGTGCTTTCAATCAGCCCCAGCATTTT
-	-	TRBV19	TRBJ1-3	CASSIRTASSGNTIYF	TGTGCCAGTAGTATCCGGACTGCGAGCTCTGGAAACACCATATATTTT
-	-	TRBV3-1/TRBV3-2	TRBJ1-2	CASSQVGGNGYTF	TGTGCCAGCAGCCAAGTGGGGGGAAATGGCTACACCTTC
-	-	TRBV2	TRBJ1-1	CASSERGNTEAFF	TGTGCCAGCAGTGAAAGGGGGAACACTGAAGCTTTCTTT
TRBD1	-	TRBV5-1	TRBJ1-5	CASSPGQGDGSNQPQHF	TGCGCCAGCAGCCCGGGACAGGGGGACGGGAGCAATCAGCCCCAGCATTTT
TRBD1	-	TRBV6-1	TRBJ1-4	CASSEVGQGALKLFF	TGTGCCAGCAGTGAGGTCGGGCAGGGGGCCCTGAAACTGTTTTTT
TRBD1	-	TRBV30	TRBJ1-5	CAWSQGAQQPQHF	TGTGCCTGGTCCCAGGGGGCACAACAGCCCCAGCATTTT
-	-	TRBV5-1	TRBJ1-1	CASSLTDRFHTEAFF	TGCGCCAGCAGCCTTACAGACAGGTTCCACACTGAAGCTTTCTTT
-	-	TRBV5-1	TRBJ1-2	CASSLDSSRGYTF	TGCGCCAGCAGCCTGGACAGCTCCCGGGGCTACACCTTC
-	once	TRBV19	TRBJ1-4	CASSPTTGIEEKLFF	TGTGCCAGTAGTCCTACAACAGGGATAGAAGAAAAACTGTTTTTT
TRBD1	-	TRBV19	TRBJ1-1	CASSPQGGFTEAFF	TGTGCCAGTAGCCCTCAGGGGGGTTTCACTGAAGCTTTCTTT
-	-	TRBV18	TRBJ1-2	CASSPPSAGNYGYTF	TGTGCCAGCTCACCCCCCTCCGCGGGGAACTATGGCTACACCTTC
TRBD1	-	TRBV27	TRBJ2-2	CASSRQGRNTGELFF	TGTGCCAGCAGTCGACAGGGGCGGAACACCGGGGAGCTGTTTTTT
TRBD1	-	TRBV5-1	TRBJ1-1	CASSWTGGDTEAFF	TGCGCCAGCAGCTGGACAGGGGGGGACACTGAAGCTTTCTTT
-	-	TRBV30	TRBJ1-4	CAWSWGSSNEKLFF	TGTGCCTGGAGTTGGGGCAGTTCTAATGAAAAACTGTTTTTT
TRBD2	-	TRBV9	TRBJ2-3	CASSVVSREADTQYF	TGTGCCAGCAGCGTAGTTTCTCGGGAGGCGGATACGCAGTATTTT
-	-	TRBV19	TRBJ1-2	CASSIDLGVRGGGYTF	TGTGCCAGTAGTATAGATCTCGGGGTACGAGGAGGAGGCTACACCTTC